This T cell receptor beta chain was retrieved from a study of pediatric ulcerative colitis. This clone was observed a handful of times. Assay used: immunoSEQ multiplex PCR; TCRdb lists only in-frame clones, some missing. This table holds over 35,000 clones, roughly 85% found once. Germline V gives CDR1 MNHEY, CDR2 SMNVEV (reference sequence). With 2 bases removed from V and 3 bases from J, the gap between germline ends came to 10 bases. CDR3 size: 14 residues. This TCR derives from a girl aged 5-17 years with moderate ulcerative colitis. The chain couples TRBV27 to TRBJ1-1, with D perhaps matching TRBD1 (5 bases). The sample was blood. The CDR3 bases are TGTGCCAGCAGTTTAGTCGGGGGGGACACTGAAGCTTTCTTT. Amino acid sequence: CASSLVGGDTEAFF.